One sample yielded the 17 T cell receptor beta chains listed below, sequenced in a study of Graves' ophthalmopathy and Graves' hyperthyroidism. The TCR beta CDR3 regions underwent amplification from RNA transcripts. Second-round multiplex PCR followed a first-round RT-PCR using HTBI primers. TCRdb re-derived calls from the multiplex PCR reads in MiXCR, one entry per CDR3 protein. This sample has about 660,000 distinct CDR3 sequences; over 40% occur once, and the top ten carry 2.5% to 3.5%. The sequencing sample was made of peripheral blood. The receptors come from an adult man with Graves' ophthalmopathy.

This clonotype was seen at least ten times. CDR3 sequence reads: CASSVGWGRDETQYF. The CDR3 DNA reads as TGTGCCAGCAGCGTAGGATGGGGGAGGGATGAGACCCAGTACTTC. The J gene is TRBJ2-5, the V gene TRBV9, with 7 bases that match TRBD2. This CDR3 has 15 residues. CDR1 and CDR2 from the germline V gene are SGDLS and YYNGEE. The V gene end was trimmed by 0 bases and the J gene end by 5 bases; junction bases not matched to a gene: 7.

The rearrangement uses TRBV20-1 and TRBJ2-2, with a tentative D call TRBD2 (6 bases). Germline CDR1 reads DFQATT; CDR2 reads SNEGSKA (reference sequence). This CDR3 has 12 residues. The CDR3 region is CRVAGPNGELFF. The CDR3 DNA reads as TGCAGGGTCGCGGGACCGAACGGGGAGCTGTTTTTT.

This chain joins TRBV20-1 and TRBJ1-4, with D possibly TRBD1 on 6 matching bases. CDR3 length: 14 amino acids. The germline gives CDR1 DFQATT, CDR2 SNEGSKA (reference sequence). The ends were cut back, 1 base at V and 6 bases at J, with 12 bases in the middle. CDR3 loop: CSARVGSGDEKLFF. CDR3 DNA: TGCAGTGCTAGAGTAGGGTCAGGGGATGAAAAACTGTTTTTT.

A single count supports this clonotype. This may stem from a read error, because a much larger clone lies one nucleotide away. The CDR3 is CASSLYALRLLETQHF. The CDR3 region has the DNA TGTGCTAGCAGCTTATATGCCCTAAGGCTGTTGGAGACCCAGCACTTC. This chain uses TRBV7-7 with TRBJ2-5; D is ambiguous. The germline CDR1 and CDR2 sequences are SSHAT and FNYEAQ (reference sequence). The CDR3 spans 16 residues.

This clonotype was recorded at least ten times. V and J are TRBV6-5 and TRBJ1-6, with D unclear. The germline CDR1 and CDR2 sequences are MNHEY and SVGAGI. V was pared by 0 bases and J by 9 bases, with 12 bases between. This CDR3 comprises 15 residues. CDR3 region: CASSYSAGHGSPLHF. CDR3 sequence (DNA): TGTGCCAGCAGTTACTCAGCTGGGCACGGTTCACCCCTCCACTTT.

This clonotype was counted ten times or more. The CDR3 sequence is CASSLGLAGSEQYF. The CDR3 DNA sequence: TGTGCCAGCAGCTTGGGACTAGCGGGTTCCGAGCAGTACTTC. This sequence joins TRBV7-3 and TRBJ2-7, with 12 nucleotides matching TRBD2. There are 14 residues in the CDR3. The trim removed 3 bases at V and 6 bases at J, leaving 3 bases unmatched. The germline gives CDR1 SGHTA, CDR2 FQGTGA.

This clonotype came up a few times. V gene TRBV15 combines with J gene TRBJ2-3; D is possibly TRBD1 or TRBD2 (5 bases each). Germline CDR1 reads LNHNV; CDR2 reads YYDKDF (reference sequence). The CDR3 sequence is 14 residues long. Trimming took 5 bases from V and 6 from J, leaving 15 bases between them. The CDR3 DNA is TGTGCCACCAGCGGCACCGGGACGGACGATACGCAGTATTTT. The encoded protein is CATSGTGTDDTQYF.

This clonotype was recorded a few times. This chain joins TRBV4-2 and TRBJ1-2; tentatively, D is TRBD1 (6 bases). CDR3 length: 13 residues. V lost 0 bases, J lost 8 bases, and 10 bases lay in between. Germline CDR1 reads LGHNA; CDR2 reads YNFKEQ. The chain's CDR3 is CASSQDTGKGYTF. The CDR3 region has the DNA TGTGCCAGCAGCCAAGATACAGGGAAGGGCTACACCTTC.

CDR3 in amino acids: CAIRRDRLGTEAFF. CDR3 DNA: TGTGCCATCCGCCGGGACAGACTGGGAACTGAAGCTTTCTTT. J is TRBJ1-1 and V is TRBV19, with TRBD1 matching 7 bases. V shed 10 bases, J shed 5 bases, and the junction held 13 bases outside the gene matches. The CDR3 consists of 14 residues. CDR1 LNHDA and CDR2 SQIVND come from the germline V gene (reference sequence).

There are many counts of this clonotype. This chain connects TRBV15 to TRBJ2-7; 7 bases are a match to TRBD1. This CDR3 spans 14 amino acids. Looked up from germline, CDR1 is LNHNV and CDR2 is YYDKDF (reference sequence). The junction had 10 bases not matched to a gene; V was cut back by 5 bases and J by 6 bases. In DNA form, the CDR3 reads TGTGCCACCAGCCAAAGACAGGGTTCCAGCGAGCAGTACTTC. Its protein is CATSQRQGSSEQYF.

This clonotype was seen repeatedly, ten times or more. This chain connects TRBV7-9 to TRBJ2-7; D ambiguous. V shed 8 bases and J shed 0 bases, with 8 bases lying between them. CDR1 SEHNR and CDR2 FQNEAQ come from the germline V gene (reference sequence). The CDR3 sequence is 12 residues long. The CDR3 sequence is CASGWGSYEQYF. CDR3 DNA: TGTGCCAGCGGATGGGGCTCCTACGAGCAGTACTTC.

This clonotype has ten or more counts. The CDR3 sequence is CSVPPWAEDGGTEAFF. The CDR3 DNA follows: TGCAGCGTTCCCCCTTGGGCGGAGGACGGGGGCACTGAAGCTTTCTTT. V gene TRBV29-1 combines with J gene TRBJ1-1; D is possibly TRBD1 (5 bases). CDR1 SQVTM and CDR2 ANQGSEA come from the germline V gene. V lost 5 bases to trimming and J lost 4 bases, with 23 bases between them. The CDR3 runs 16 residues.

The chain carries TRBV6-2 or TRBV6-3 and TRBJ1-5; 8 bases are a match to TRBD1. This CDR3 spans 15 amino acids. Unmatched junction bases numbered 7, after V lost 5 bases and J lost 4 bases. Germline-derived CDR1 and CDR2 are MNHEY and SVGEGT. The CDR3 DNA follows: TGTGCCAGCAGTAATCCGGGGACAGGTAATCAGCCCCAGCATTTT. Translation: CASSNPGTGNQPQHF.

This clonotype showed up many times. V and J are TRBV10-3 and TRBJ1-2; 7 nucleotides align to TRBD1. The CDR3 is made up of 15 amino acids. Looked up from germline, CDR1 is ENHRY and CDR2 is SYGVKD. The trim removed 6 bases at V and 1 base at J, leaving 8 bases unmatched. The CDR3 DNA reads TGTGCCATCAGCCCGGGACAGCTCTTTAACTATGGCTACACCTTC. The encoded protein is CAISPGQLFNYGYTF.

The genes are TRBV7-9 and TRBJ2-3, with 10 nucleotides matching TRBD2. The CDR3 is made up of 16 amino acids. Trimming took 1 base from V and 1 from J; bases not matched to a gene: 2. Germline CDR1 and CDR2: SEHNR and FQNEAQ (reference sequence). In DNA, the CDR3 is TGTGCCAGCAGCTTAGGGCTAGCGGGGGGCACAGATACGCAGTATTTT. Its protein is CASSLGLAGGTDTQYF.

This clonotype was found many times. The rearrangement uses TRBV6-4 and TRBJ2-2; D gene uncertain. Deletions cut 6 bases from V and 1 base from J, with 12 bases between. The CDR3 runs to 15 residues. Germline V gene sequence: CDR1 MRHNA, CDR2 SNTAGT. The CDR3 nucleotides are TGTGCCAGCAGCCCCCTCGCAGGGAACACCGGGGAGCTGTTTTTT. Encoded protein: CASSPLAGNTGELFF.

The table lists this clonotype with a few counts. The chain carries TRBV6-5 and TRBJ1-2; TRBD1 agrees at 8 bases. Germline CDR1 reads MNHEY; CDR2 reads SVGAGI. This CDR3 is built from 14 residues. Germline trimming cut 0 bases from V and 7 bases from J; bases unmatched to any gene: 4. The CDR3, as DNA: TGTGCCAGCAGTTACTCGGCAGGGGGCATTGGCTACACCTTC. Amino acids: CASSYSAGGIGYTF.